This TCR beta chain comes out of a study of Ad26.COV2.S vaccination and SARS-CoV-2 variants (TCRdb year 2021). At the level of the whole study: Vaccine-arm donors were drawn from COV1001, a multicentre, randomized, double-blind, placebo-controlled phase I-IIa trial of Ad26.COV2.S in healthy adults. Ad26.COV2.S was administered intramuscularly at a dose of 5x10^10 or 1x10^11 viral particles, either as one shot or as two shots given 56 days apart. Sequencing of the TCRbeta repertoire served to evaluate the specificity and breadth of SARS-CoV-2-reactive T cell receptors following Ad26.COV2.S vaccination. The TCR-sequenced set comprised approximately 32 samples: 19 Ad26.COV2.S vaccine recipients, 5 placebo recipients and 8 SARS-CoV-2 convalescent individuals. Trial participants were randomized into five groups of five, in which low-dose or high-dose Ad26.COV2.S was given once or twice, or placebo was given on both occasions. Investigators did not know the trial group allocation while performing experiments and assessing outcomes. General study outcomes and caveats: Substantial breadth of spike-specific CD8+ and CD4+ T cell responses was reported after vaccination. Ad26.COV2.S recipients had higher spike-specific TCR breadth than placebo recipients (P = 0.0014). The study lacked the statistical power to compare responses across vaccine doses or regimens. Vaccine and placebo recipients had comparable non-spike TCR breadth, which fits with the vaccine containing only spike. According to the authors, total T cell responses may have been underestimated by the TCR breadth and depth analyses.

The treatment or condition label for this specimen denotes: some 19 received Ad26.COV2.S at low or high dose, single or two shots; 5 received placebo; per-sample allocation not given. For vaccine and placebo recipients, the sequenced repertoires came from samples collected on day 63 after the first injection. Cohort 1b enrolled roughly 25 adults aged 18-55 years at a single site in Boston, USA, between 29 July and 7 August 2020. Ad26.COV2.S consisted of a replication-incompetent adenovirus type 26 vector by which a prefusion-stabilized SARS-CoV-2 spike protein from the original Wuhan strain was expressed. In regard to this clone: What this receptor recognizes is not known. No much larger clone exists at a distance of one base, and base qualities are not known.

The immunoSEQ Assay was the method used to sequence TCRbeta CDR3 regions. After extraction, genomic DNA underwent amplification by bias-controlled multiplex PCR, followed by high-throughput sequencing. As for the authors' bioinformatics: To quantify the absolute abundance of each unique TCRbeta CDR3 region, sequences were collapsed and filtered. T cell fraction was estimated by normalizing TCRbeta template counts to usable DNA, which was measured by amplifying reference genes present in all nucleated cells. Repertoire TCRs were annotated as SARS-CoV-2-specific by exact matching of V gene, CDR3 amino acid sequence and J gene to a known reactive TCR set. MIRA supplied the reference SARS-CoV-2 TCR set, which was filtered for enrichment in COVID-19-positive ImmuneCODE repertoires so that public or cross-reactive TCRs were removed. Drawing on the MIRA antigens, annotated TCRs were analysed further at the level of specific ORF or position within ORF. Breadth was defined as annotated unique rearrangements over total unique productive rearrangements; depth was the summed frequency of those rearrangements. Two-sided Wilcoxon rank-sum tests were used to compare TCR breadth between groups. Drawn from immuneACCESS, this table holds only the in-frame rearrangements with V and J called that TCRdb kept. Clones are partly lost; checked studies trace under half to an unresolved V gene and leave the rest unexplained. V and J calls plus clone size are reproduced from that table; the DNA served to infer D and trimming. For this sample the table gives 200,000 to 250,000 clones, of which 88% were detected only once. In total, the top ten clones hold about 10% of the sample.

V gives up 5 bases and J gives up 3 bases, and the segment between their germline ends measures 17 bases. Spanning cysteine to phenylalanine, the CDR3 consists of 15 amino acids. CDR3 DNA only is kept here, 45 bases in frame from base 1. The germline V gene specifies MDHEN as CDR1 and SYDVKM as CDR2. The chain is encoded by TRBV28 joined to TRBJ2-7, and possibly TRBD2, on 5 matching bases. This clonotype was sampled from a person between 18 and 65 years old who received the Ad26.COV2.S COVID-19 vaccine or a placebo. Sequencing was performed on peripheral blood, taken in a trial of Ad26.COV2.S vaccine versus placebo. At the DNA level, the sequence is TGTGCCAGCAGTCCCGGAGGCAGAGAAGTCTACGAGCAGTACTTC. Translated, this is CASSPGGREVYEQYF.